The rows below give T cell receptor beta chains drawn from one sample of a study of monozygotic twins with inflammatory bowel disease. TCRdb reprocessed the 5' RACE reads and keeps a single row for each CDR3 protein, giving no DNA. The repertoire shows approximately 380,000 distinct CDR3 sequences; the top ten hold just over 2.5%. The sample consisted of blood. Receptor source: a human donor with ulcerative colitis or Crohn's disease, or a healthy co-twin of an affected twin (not recorded which). Both conserved end residues are part of each CDR3.

J: TRBJ2-5; V: TRBV24-1; CDR3: CATSDTTGRETQYF
J: TRBJ2-3; V: TRBV20-1; CDR3: CSGASGTDTQYF
J: TRBJ2-6; V: TRBV29-1; CDR3: CSVLPTTFSGANVLTF
J: TRBJ2-7; V: TRBV30; CDR3: CAWSVGYTSEQYF
J: TRBJ2-5; V: TRBV11-3; CDR3: CASSTSGLETQYF
J: TRBJ2-7; V: TRBV6-1; CDR3: CASSPWGSSYEQYF
J: TRBJ2-1; V: TRBV19; CDR3: CASSPTRGGTYNEQFF
J: TRBJ2-5; V: TRBV6-2/TRBV6-3; CDR3: CASRYPGTSVETQYF
J: TRBJ2-7; V: TRBV10-3; CDR3: CAISLSVGSYEQYF
J: TRBJ2-7; V: TRBV5-1; CDR3: CASSLAGTRRGEQYF
J: TRBJ2-2; V: TRBV7-2; CDR3: CASSLATGYGELFF
J: TRBJ1-2; V: TRBV5-1; CDR3: CASSDLQGFYGYTF
J: TRBJ2-2; V: TRBV9; CDR3: CASSVAMRGTGELFF
J: TRBJ2-1; V: TRBV6-2/TRBV6-3; CDR3: CASSYREVAGGRYNEQFF
J: TRBJ2-1; V: TRBV4-3; CDR3: CASSQSTRTGDNEQFF
J: TRBJ1-1; V: TRBV7-2; CDR3: CASSSGRHTEAFF
J: TRBJ2-3; V: TRBV4-2; CDR3: CASSQDKGLAGGATDTQYF
J: TRBJ2-7; V: TRBV11-2; CDR3: CASSLVVGQANF
J: TRBJ2-3; V: TRBV20-1; CDR3: CSARGGPDTDTQYF
J: TRBJ2-5; V: TRBV9; CDR3: CASSVGPPEETQYF
J: TRBJ2-5; V: TRBV7-9; CDR3: CASSNFFRDRQETQYF
J: TRBJ1-2; V: TRBV27; CDR3: CASSRADRGYGYTF
J: TRBJ1-6; V: TRBV5-6; CDR3: CASSRQTGARNSPLHF
J: TRBJ2-2; V: TRBV7-2; CDR3: CASSLESGRRTGELFF
J: TRBJ1-4; V: TRBV12-3/TRBV12-4; CDR3: CASSRMMAREKLFF
J: TRBJ1-6; V: TRBV6-2/TRBV6-3; CDR3: CASSYLLTGIDNSPLHF
J: TRBJ2-7; V: TRBV19; CDR3: CASSTSGANSYEQYF
J: TRBJ2-3; V: TRBV15; CDR3: CATSRVAGGGDTQYF
J: TRBJ2-1; V: TRBV4-2; CDR3: CASSQDGRGTYNEQFF
J: TRBJ2-1; V: TRBV7-9; CDR3: CASSPFPGQGYNEQFF
J: TRBJ2-2; V: TRBV29-1; CDR3: CSVTLSLNTGELFF
J: TRBJ2-1; V: TRBV4-1; CDR3: CASSPGGLAFDEQFF
J: TRBJ1-2; V: TRBV7-2; CDR3: CASSATGWDYGYTF
J: TRBJ1-5; V: TRBV5-1; CDR3: CASSLGTSGNQPQHF
J: TRBJ1-6; V: TRBV7-2; CDR3: CASSLAGWRTNSPLHF
J: TRBJ2-5; V: TRBV20-1; CDR3: CSARGGSGGFQETQYF
J: TRBJ2-7; V: TRBV30; CDR3: CAWSVQAGAFYEQYF
J: TRBJ2-7; V: TRBV29-1; CDR3: CSVGNTGGISYEQYF
J: TRBJ2-2; V: TRBV5-4; CDR3: CASSTLRDGPGELFF
J: TRBJ1-6; V: TRBV6-1; CDR3: CASSPTTVSSPLHF
J: TRBJ2-1; V: TRBV7-2; CDR3: CASSLLPEQFF
J: TRBJ2-7; V: TRBV5-5; CDR3: CASSLTAGTGGFNEQYF
J: TRBJ2-2; V: TRBV19; CDR3: CASTPRGAGGTGELFF
J: TRBJ2-7; V: TRBV7-2; CDR3: CASSYRLAGEAPYEQYF
J: TRBJ2-5; V: TRBV7-9; CDR3: CASSPTSGGAQTQYF
J: TRBJ2-1; V: TRBV19; CDR3: CASSIEAGPYNEQFF
J: TRBJ2-7; V: TRBV7-9; CDR3: CASSLESGPLVYEQYF
J: TRBJ2-7; V: TRBV20-1; CDR3: CSARDVEQGYEQYF
J: TRBJ2-1; V: TRBV23-1; CDR3: CASSPPQRETYNEQFF
J: TRBJ1-1; V: TRBV7-2; CDR3: CASSLGQTSNTEAFF
J: TRBJ2-1; V: TRBV20-1; CDR3: CSLSGGSYNEQFF
J: TRBJ1-1; V: TRBV6-5; CDR3: CASSYSDAGGTEAFF
J: TRBJ2-7; V: TRBV14; CDR3: CASSHHRDRAYEQYF
J: TRBJ2-7; V: TRBV4-3; CDR3: CASSQEQGTSYEQYF
J: TRBJ1-2; V: TRBV6-2/TRBV6-3; CDR3: CASRQYITGYTF